One and the same sample provided the 10 T cell receptor beta chains below, sequenced in a study of blood T cell repertoires in COVID-19. Measured with immunoSEQ multiplex PCR; TCRdb has only the in-frame clones, and not every one. The data show roughly 8,600 clones, approximately 88% seen once. Sequenced sample: peripheral blood. Receptors originate from a human donor with active COVID-19. The donor label of this sample is uncertain.

The chain links TRBV15 to TRBJ2-5; TRBD1 is a possible D gene (7 bases). Germline-derived CDR1 and CDR2 are LNHNV and YYDKDF (reference sequence). Trimming shortened V by 0 bases and J by 6 bases, and 14 bases separated the two germline ends. The CDR3 sequence is 15 residues long. The CDR3 here is CATSRDWAGGKTQYF. The CDR3 nucleotides read TGTGCCACCAGCAGAGATTGGGCAGGGGGGAAGACCCAGTACTTC.

The rearrangement links TRBV11-2 to TRBJ2-7, with 9 bases lining up with TRBD1. CDR3 length equals 14 residues. V shed 2 bases and J 6 bases; nucleotides not matched to a gene: 5. Germline V lookup: CDR1 SGHAT, CDR2 FQNNGV. CDR3 loop: CASSLQGQGTEQYF. The CDR3 region has the DNA TGTGCCAGCAGCTTACAGGGACAGGGTACCGAGCAGTACTTC.

This clone was observed once. This chain joins TRBV7-2 and TRBJ2-5, with a possible D match to TRBD2 (6 bases). The V gene lost 3 bases and the J gene lost 2 bases, with 16 bases spanning the gap. CDR3 length: 16 residues. The germline V gene has CDR1 SGHTA and CDR2 FQGNSA. CDR3 DNA: TGTGCCAGCAGCTTGGGGTCTAGCGCCAAACAAGAGACCCAGTACTTC. Residues: CASSLGSSAKQETQYF.

This clone appeared a few times. The chain couples TRBV19 to TRBJ1-6; 7 bases fit TRBD1. Germline lookup yields CDR1 LNHDA and CDR2 SQIVND (reference sequence). This CDR3 is built from 14 residues. Trimming removed 8 bases from V and 4 bases from J; junction bases left unmatched: 5. The CDR3 spells CASRDRDYNSPLHF. In DNA form, the CDR3 reads TGTGCCAGTCGCGACAGGGATTATAATTCACCCCTCCACTTT.

CDR3 protein: CASSQGIGGYTF. In nucleotides, the CDR3 is TGTGCCAGCAGTCAGGGGATCGGGGGCTACACCTTC. The chain links TRBV6-2 or TRBV6-3 to TRBJ1-2, with D possibly being TRBD1 (6 bases). Germline V gene sequence: CDR1 MNHEY, CDR2 SVGEGT. The ends were cut back, 5 bases at V and 8 bases at J, with 12 bases in the middle. CDR3 length: 12 amino acids.

The rearrangement links TRBV25-1 to TRBJ2-2, with unresolved D. This CDR3 contains 14 residues. Trimming pared 2 bases from V and 4 bases from J, leaving 8 bases between. The germline CDR1 and CDR2 sequences are MGHDK and SYGVNS. CDR3 DNA: TGTGCCAGCAGTGAAACTCCGGGCACCGGGGAGCTGTTTTTT. It encodes CASSETPGTGELFF. The complete variable domain, with remaining parts taken from reference TRBV25-1 and TRBJ2-2, reads EADIYQTPRYLVIGTGKKITLECSQTMGHDKMYWYQQDPGMELHLIHYSYGVNSTEKGDLSSESTVSRIRTEHFPLTLESARPSHTSQYLCASSETPGTGELFFGEGSRLTVL.

This clone was recorded a few times. The V call is TRBV7-9, the J call TRBJ2-7; D perhaps matches TRBD2 (5 bases). Trimming removed 3 bases from V and 6 bases from J, with 9 bases in between. Germline lookup yields CDR1 SEHNR and CDR2 FQNEAQ (reference sequence). The CDR3 consists of 12 residues. CDR3 coding DNA: TGTGCCAGCAGCTTTTGGGAGACCGAGCAGTACTTC. Residues: CASSFWETEQYF.

The CDR3 spells CASSSGGYGYTF. The CDR3, as DNA: TGTGCCAGCAGTTCAGGGGGCTATGGCTACACCTTC. The rearrangement joins TRBV6-2 or TRBV6-3 to TRBJ1-2; 7 bases agree with TRBD1. The CDR3 is 12 residues long. Germline V gene data show CDR1 as MNHEY and CDR2 as SVGEGT. V gave up 4 bases and J gave up 4 bases; unmatched junction bases: 0.

This clone is medium-sized. This rearrangement joins TRBV24-1 to TRBJ2-7, with TRBD2 matching 14 bases. CDR3 length: 16 amino acids. V lost 3 bases, J lost 3 bases, and 3 bases stayed unmatched. CDR1 and CDR2 from the germline V gene are KGHDR and SFDVKD. For the CDR3, the DNA is TGTGCCACCAGTGATGCCGGGACTAGCGGGAGCTACGAGCAGTACTTC. Its translation is CATSDAGTSGSYEQYF.

The V and J genes are TRBV3-1 (or the pseudogene TRBV3-2) and TRBJ2-7; tentatively, D is TRBD2 (5 bases). Trimming took 4 bases from V and 9 from J, leaving 16 bases between them. Germline V lookup: CDR1 LGHDT, CDR2 YNNKEL (reference sequence). The CDR3 sequence is 13 residues long. The CDR3 region is CASSPGIYNGQYF. The CDR3 DNA follows: TGTGCCAGCAGCCCGGGGATTTATAATGGGCAGTACTTC.